The entry that follows covers one TCR beta chain sequence. This record comes from a study of CD8+CD57+ T cells in acquired aplastic anemia. Investigators profiled TCR beta VDJ and CDR3 from genomic DNA template. Each CDR3 protein gets one entry after TCRdb re-called the reads with MiXCR. The sample contains tens of thousands of distinct CDR3 sequences, under 50% of which appear only once. CDR3 length: 13 amino acids. Germline V gives CDR1 LGHNA, CDR2 YSLEER. Trimming left V 0 bases short and J 11 bases short, with 13 bases between. Sequencing was performed on sorted CD4+, CD8+, or CD8+CD57+ T cells (not recorded which) from PBMCs. The TCR comes from a human donor in good health, serving as a control. The V call is TRBV4-3, the J call TRBJ1-1, with TRBD1 as a possible D gene (5 bases). Here the CDR3 reads CASSQEFLGEAFF. CDR3 bases: TGCGCCAGCAGCCAAGAATTTCTGGGGGAGGCTTTCTTT.